Included here is one T cell receptor beta chain sequence, with context. Its target antigen remains unknown. No base quality information exists; no much larger clone differs at one position. The source of the sample is a study of control samples from healthy donors and cancer patients (dated by TCRdb to between 2020 and 2021). Inclusive of the bounding cysteine and phenylalanine, the CDR3 is 15 residues long. Only the CDR3 DNA stays, 45 bases, in frame from base 1. The CDR1 and CDR2 encoded by the germline V gene are SNHLY and FYNNEI. V drops 2 bases and J drops 0 bases, leaving 8 bases in between. Libraries were built with the immunoSEQ multiplex PCR assay. TCRdb took over this immuneACCESS table, retaining in-frame rearrangements with V and J assigned. Such tables are incomplete; in checked studies, under half of the missing clones stem from an unresolved V gene, and the remainder is unexplained. The sample includes around 250,000 clones, with roughly 80% observed a single time. The ten largest clones add up to roughly 15% of the sample.

This clonotype was sampled from a woman aged 60 to 75 with lung cancer. Recombination linked TRBV2 to TRBJ1-5; the D segment cannot be called with confidence. Material: PBMCs. The CDR3 has the sequence CASSEYTYSNQPQHF. The sequenced DNA: TGTGCCAGCAGTGAATACACATATAGCAATCAGCCCCAGCATTTT. With the portions outside the CDR3 filled from the reference TRBV2 and TRBJ1-5 genes, the complete variable region becomes EPEVTQTPSHQVTQMGQEVILRCVPISNHLYFYWYRQILGQKVEFLVSFYNNEISEKSEIFDDQFSVERPDGSNFTLKIRSTKLEDSAMYFCASSEYTYSNQPQHFGDGTRLSIL.